This TCR beta chain was obtained from a study of T-cell reconstitution after alpha-beta-depleted transplantation in children. Findings of the study overall: Reports say that about two months after transplant, the alpha-beta T cells came out of several hundred graft clones that had expanded. From newly produced T cells came most of the T-cell counts and diversity one year after transplant.

Using unique molecular identifiers, the investigators prepared the TCRbeta library. TCRdb called the PCR reads again in MiXCR, with one record for every CDR3 protein. The data hold roughly 400,000 distinct CDR3 sequences, with around 46% observed a single time. Concerning this clonotype: Its antigen is unidentified.

This sequence originates from a girl aged 2 to 10 with aplastic anemia, due to receive a stem cell transplant. The sample consisted of PBMCs, taken before TCRalphabeta/CD19-depleted stem cell transplant.

The DNA for the CDR3 is TGTGCCAGCAGCCCGCGGGTGGGGGGCGCAGATACGCAGTATTTT. Residues: CASSPRVGGADTQYF. This chain uses TRBV7-2 with TRBJ2-3; D possibly uses TRBD1 or TRBD2 (6 bases each). There are 15 residues in the CDR3. Germline V gene data show CDR1 as SGHTA and CDR2 as FQGNSA. V lost 5 bases and J lost 4, with 16 bases in between.